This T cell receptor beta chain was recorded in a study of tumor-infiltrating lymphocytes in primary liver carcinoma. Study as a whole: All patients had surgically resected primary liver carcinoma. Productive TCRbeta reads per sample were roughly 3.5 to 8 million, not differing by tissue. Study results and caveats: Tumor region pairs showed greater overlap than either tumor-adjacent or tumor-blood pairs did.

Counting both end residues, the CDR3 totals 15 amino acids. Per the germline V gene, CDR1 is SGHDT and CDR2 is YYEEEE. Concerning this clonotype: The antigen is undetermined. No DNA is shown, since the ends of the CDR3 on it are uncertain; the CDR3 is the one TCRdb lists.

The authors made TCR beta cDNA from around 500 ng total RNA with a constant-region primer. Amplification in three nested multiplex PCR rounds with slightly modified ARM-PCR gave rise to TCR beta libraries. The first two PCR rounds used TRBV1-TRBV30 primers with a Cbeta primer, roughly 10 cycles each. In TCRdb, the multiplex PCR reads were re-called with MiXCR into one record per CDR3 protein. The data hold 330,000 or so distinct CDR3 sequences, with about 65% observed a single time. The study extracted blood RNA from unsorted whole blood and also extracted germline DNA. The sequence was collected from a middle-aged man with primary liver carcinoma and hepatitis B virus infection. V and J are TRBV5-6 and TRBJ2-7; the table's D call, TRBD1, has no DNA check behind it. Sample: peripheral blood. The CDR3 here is CASSLFGPGTYEQCF.